This T cell receptor beta chain was sequenced in a study of T cell changes during pregnancy in multiple sclerosis (dated by TCRdb to between 2018 and 2021). Looking at the study overall: The study looked at changes in the T cell repertoire across pregnancy in women with multiple sclerosis.

The germline ends are 12 bases apart after V is trimmed by 0 bases and J by 7 bases. Looking up the germline V gene yields CDR1 MGHRA and CDR2 YSYEKL. Inclusive of the bounding cysteine and phenylalanine, the CDR3 is 14 residues long. Just the 42-base CDR3 DNA is kept, in frame starting at base 1. The method behind the library was the immunoSEQ multiplex PCR assay. Sourced from immuneACCESS, this table was stored by TCRdb with only in-frame sequences that have V and J called. A share of the clones is absent; for the studies checked, an unresolved V gene accounts for under half, and the remainder has no known explanation. The sample has some 29,000 clones on record, roughly nine tenths of them singletons. Jointly, the top ten make up roughly 10% of the sample. This clone is described as medium-sized (0.01 to 0.1%). Its recognized antigen is unknown. Base qualities are not recorded, but no much larger clone differs from it by a single base.

The sequence was collected from a female donor with multiple sclerosis, enrolled in a pregnancy study. The sequences come from CD8+ T cells from peripheral blood mononuclear cells, collected in the third trimester of pregnancy. The rearrangement joined TRBV4-1 to TRBJ1-2; the D gene remains uncertain. In nucleotides, the sequence is TGCGCCAGCAGCCAAGACCGGTTTTCGGGTGGCTACACCTTC. This translates into CASSQDRFSGGYTF.